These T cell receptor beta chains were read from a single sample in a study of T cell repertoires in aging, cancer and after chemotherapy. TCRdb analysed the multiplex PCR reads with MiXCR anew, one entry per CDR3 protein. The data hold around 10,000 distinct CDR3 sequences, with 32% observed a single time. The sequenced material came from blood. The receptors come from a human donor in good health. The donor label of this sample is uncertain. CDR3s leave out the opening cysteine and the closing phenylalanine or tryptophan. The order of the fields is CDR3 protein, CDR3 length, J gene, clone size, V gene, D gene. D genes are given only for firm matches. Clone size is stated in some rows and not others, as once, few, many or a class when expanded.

SARRTSGNYEQY | 12 | TRBJ2-7 | - | TRBV20-1 | TRBD2
ATSRGINYEQY | 11 | TRBJ2-7 | medium-sized | TRBV15 | -
AWKSGNGEQF | 10 | TRBJ2-1 | medium-sized | TRBV30 | -
ATDTEYCTDTQY | 12 | TRBJ2-3 | - | TRBV24-1 | -
ATSRIGRGKLF | 11 | TRBJ1-4 | - | TRBV15 | -
ASSSADRGQDGYT | 13 | TRBJ1-2 | few | TRBV6-1 | TRBD1
ASRRVGGQY | 9 | TRBJ2-5 | - | TRBV7-9 | -
AGQAGGGGEKLF | 12 | TRBJ1-4 | - | TRBV6-1 | -
ASSPDRGRGGYT | 12 | TRBJ1-2 | - | TRBV27 | TRBD1
ASSLSGDIPGLNEKLF | 16 | TRBJ1-4 | - | TRBV12-3/TRBV12-4 | -
ASSRGDRGTDTQY | 13 | TRBJ2-3 | - | TRBV12-3/TRBV12-4 | TRBD2
ASSLSGLENTGELF | 14 | TRBJ2-2 | - | TRBV27 | -
ASSLHGNTEAF | 11 | TRBJ1-1 | - | TRBV13 | -
ASSPSYQETQY | 11 | TRBJ2-5 | - | TRBV6-4 | -
ASSLRDNQPQH | 11 | TRBJ1-5 | few | TRBV12-3/TRBV12-4 | -
ASSPDRAQPQH | 11 | TRBJ1-5 | - | TRBV4-3 | TRBD1
ASSSQGAGNYGYT | 13 | TRBJ1-2 | few | TRBV27 | TRBD1
ASSLALAGGRQETQY | 15 | TRBJ2-5 | - | TRBV12-3/TRBV12-4 | TRBD2
ASSASEYNEQF | 11 | TRBJ2-1 | - | TRBV6-4 | -
ASSVGANVLT | 10 | TRBJ2-6 | few | TRBV12-3/TRBV12-4 | -